The 19 T cell receptor beta chains below all came from one sample that was sequenced in a study of blood T cell repertoires in COVID-19. Only in-frame clones appear in the TCRdb table, and some are missing; sequencing was by immunoSEQ multiplex PCR. The table has 200,000 to 250,000 clones, roughly 80% seen once. Sequences were obtained from PBMCs or T cells enriched from blood (not recorded which). The receptors were gathered from a man in his 60s who had recovered from COVID-19.

This clone appeared a single time. The chain combines TRBV6-5 with TRBJ1-2, with D unclear. CDR3 length: 14 residues. The germline V gene has CDR1 MNHEY and CDR2 SVGAGI. V lost 5 bases and J 4 bases, leaving 14 bases between the germline ends. In DNA, the CDR3 is TGTGCCAGCAGTCCCAGCCACGTAGCCTATGGCTACACCTTC. Encoded protein: CASSPSHVAYGYTF.

A remark on this clone: This specimen includes other DNA sequences encoding the same CDR3. The V call is TRBV2, the J call TRBJ1-5; D perhaps matches TRBD1 (6 bases). CDR3 size: 14 residues. Germline V lookup: CDR1 SNHLY, CDR2 FYNNEI. The V end was cut by 4 bases, the J end by 5 bases, with 12 bases between. The CDR3 sequence is CASSGGRGDQPQHF. The CDR3 DNA sequence: TGTGCCAGCAGTGGAGGCAGGGGAGATCAGCCCCAGCATTTT.

V and J are TRBV5-6 and TRBJ2-5, with 9 bases identical to TRBD1. Per the germline V gene, CDR1 is SGHDT and CDR2 is YYEEEE. Unmatched junction bases numbered 6, after V lost 1 base and J lost 5 bases. This CDR3 has 15 residues. The CDR3 protein is CASSLWGQGPETQYF. The DNA for the CDR3 is TGTGCCAGCAGCTTGTGGGGACAGGGCCCGGAGACCCAGTACTTC.

The V and J genes are TRBV27 and TRBJ1-1, with a weak D call TRBD1 (5 bases). The CDR3 is 15 amino acids. Germline V lookup: CDR1 MNHEY, CDR2 SMNVEV (reference sequence). Trimming removed 6 bases at V and 6 bases at J, with 20 bases between. The CDR3 loop reads CASRNTWGDQAEAFF. The CDR3 region has the DNA TGTGCCAGCAGGAATACATGGGGGGACCAGGCTGAAGCTTTCTTT.

This sequence joins TRBV5-6 and TRBJ2-7; D is unclear. CDR1 and CDR2 from the germline V gene are SGHDT and YYEEEE. The CDR3 is made up of 15 amino acids. Deletions cut 0 bases from V and 0 bases from J, with 10 bases between. CDR3 amino acids: CASSLGPQISYEQYF. CDR3 DNA sequence: TGTGCCAGCAGCTTGGGGCCTCAGATCTCCTACGAGCAGTACTTC.

This sequence joins TRBV27 and TRBJ2-2, with 11 bases lining up with TRBD2. V was clipped by 5 bases and J by 3 bases; unmatched bases: 5. CDR3 size: 16 residues. CDR1 MNHEY and CDR2 SMNVEV come from the germline V gene (reference sequence). The DNA for the CDR3 is TGTGCCAGCAGTATCATAGCGGGGGGGCACACCGGGGAGCTGTTTTTT. Its translation: CASSIIAGGHTGELFF.

This clone was recorded once. The chain uses TRBV11-3 and TRBJ2-3; D perhaps matches TRBD2 (6 bases). V was clipped by 2 bases and J by 1 base, with 10 bases between them. This CDR3 is built from 15 residues. Germline-derived CDR1 and CDR2 are SGHNT and YENEEA. The CDR3 DNA is TGTGCCAGCAGCTTATTCGGGGGAGGCACAGATACGCAGTATTTT. It yields the protein CASSLFGGGTDTQYF.

The genes are TRBV5-4 and TRBJ1-6; 8 bases agree with TRBD1. The CDR3 extends over 17 amino acids. V dropped 4 bases and J dropped 10; count of bases not matched to a gene: 16. Germline lookup yields CDR1 SGHNT and CDR2 YYREEE (reference sequence). The CDR3 spells CASSQNHGQGVISPLHF. The CDR3 nucleotides are TGTGCCAGCAGCCAAAACCACGGACAGGGTGTAATATCACCCCTCCACTTT.

This clone was observed a single time. V usage is TRBV7-2 and J usage is TRBJ2-3; D gene unclear. Germline V gene sequence: CDR1 SGHTA, CDR2 FQGNSA. Trimming pared 3 bases from V and 2 bases from J, leaving 6 bases between. There are 13 residues in the CDR3. This CDR3 is CASSFSYTDTQYF. The CDR3, as DNA: TGTGCCAGCAGCTTTAGTTACACAGATACGCAGTATTTT. Complete variable domain (other parts from reference TRBV7-2 and TRBJ2-3): GAGVSQSPSNKVTEKGKDVELRCDPISGHTALYWYRQSLGQGLEFLIYFQGNSAPDKSGLPSDRFSAERTGGSVSTLTIQRTQQEDSAVYLCASSFSYTDTQYFGPGTRLTVL.

The rearrangement joins TRBV6-5 to TRBJ1-2; 7 bases map to TRBD1. There are 12 residues in the CDR3. Germline CDR1 and CDR2: MNHEY and SVGAGI. The V segment lost 10 bases and the J segment 4 bases; nucleotides outside the gene matches: 6. The CDR3 DNA reads TGTGCCACCCAGGGGGACGGCTATGGCTACACCTTC. Protein product: CATQGDGYGYTF.

The rearrangement joins TRBV7-2 to TRBJ1-2; unclear D gene. Trimming left V 4 bases short and J 8 bases short, with 17 bases between. The CDR3 consists of 14 residues. CDR1 SGHTA and CDR2 FQGNSA come from the germline V gene. CDR3 DNA sequence: TGTGCCAGCAGCTCACCCCAGGCCATCGGCGGCTACACCTTC. It translates to CASSSPQAIGGYTF.

This chain links TRBV9 with TRBJ1-2; TRBD1 agrees at 8 bases. Germline V CDR1 and CDR2: SGDLS, YYNGEE. Trimming cost V 0 bases and J 4 bases; bases outside gene matches: 2. This CDR3 comprises 14 residues. CDR3 residues: CASSVAQGGYGYTF. In DNA form, the CDR3 reads TGTGCCAGCAGCGTAGCACAGGGGGGCTATGGCTACACCTTC. The whole variable domain, remainder taken from reference TRBV9 and TRBJ1-2, is DSGVTQTPKHLITATGQRVTLRCSPRSGDLSVYWYQQSLDQGLQFLIQYYNGEERAKGNILERFSAQQFPDLHSELNLSSLELGDSALYFCASSVAQGGYGYTFGSGTRLTVV.

V is TRBV5-1 and J is TRBJ1-1; D is possibly TRBD1 (5 bases). The CDR3 spans 17 residues. Germline V lookup: CDR1 SGHRS, CDR2 YFSETQ. The ends were cut back, 1 base at V and 1 base at J, with 17 bases in the middle. CDR3 sequence reads: CASSLSFSTVGNTEAFF. The DNA for the CDR3 is TGCGCCAGCAGCTTGTCCTTTTCGACAGTTGGGAACACTGAAGCTTTCTTT.

The chain links TRBV5-5 to TRBJ2-3; 9 positions match TRBD2. J gave up 1 base and V 4 bases, and 7 bases lay outside the gene matches. The CDR3 length is 16 residues. The germline V gene encodes CDR1 SGHKS and CDR2 YYEKEE (reference sequence). CDR3 loop: CASSRGASGGTDTQYF. The CDR3 nucleotides are TGTGCCAGCAGCCGAGGGGCTAGCGGGGGCACAGATACGCAGTATTTT. The complete variable domain, with remaining parts taken from reference TRBV5-5 and TRBJ2-3, reads DAGVTQSPTHLIKTRGQQVTLRCSPISGHKSVSWYQQVLGQGPQFIFQYYEKEERGRGNFPDRFSARQFPNYSSELNVNALLLGDSALYLCASSRGASGGTDTQYFGPGTRLTVL.

Remarks on this clone: The identical CDR3 is also encoded by other nucleotide sequences in the sample. This rearrangement joins TRBV4-3 to TRBJ2-2; D is unresolved. Trimming removed 0 bases from V and 1 base from J, with 6 bases in between. Germline CDR1 and CDR2: LGHNA and YSLEER. This CDR3 has 15 amino acids. CDR3 nucleotide sequence: TGCGCCAGCAGCCAAGAGTGGCAGAACACCGGGGAGCTGTTTTTT. This sequence encodes CASSQEWQNTGELFF.

V gene TRBV2 combines with J gene TRBJ1-2; TRBD1 matches 10 bases. V was clipped by 4 bases and J by 8 bases; unmatched bases: 10. The germline V gene encodes CDR1 SNHLY and CDR2 FYNNEI. CDR3 length: 15 residues. The CDR3 loop is CASSAGDRGIRGYTF. The CDR3 region has the DNA TGTGCCAGCAGTGCCGGGGACAGGGGTATACGGGGCTACACCTTC.

The chain uses TRBV7-9 and TRBJ1-2, with D hard to call. The CDR3 runs to 12 residues. V dropped 5 bases and J dropped 4 bases, with 8 bases sitting between them. Germline loops: CDR1 SEHNR, CDR2 FQNEAQ (reference sequence). CDR3 in DNA: TGTGCCAGCAGCCCAGACACCTATGGCTACACCTTC. It translates to CASSPDTYGYTF. Complete variable domain (other parts from reference TRBV7-9 and TRBJ1-2): DTGVSQNPRHKITKRGQNVTFRCDPISEHNRLYWYRQTLGQGPEFLTYFQNEAQLEKSRLLSDRFSAERPKGSFSTLEIQRTEQGDSAMYLCASSPDTYGYTFGSGTRLTVV.

This clone showed up just a few times. The V gene is TRBV11-1, the J gene TRBJ2-5; the D is unclear. The CDR3 contains 15 residues. CDR1 is SGHAT, CDR2 FQDESV, per germline (reference sequence). V was clipped by 1 base and J by 2 bases, with 11 bases between them. CDR3 amino acids: CASSLGSVQQETQYF. CDR3 DNA sequence: TGTGCCAGCAGCTTAGGTTCTGTACAGCAAGAGACCCAGTACTTC.

The rearrangement uses TRBV11-3 and TRBJ2-2; 8 bases agree with TRBD1. Germline lookup yields CDR1 SGHNT and CDR2 YENEEA. V was pared by 1 base and J by 4 bases, with 2 bases of the junction left unmatched. The CDR3 has 15 amino acids. The CDR3 reads CASSLADRGTGELFF. The DNA of the CDR3 is TGTGCCAGCAGCTTAGCAGACAGGGGCACCGGGGAGCTGTTTTTT.